This record looks at one TCR beta chain sequence and its context. This receptor's antigen is unknown. Base-call qualities are not available, and no considerably larger clone is one nucleotide away. In total, around 600 healthy bone marrow donors made up the cohort. At the time of sampling, all cohort members were nominally healthy, though unrecorded immune exposures were likely present. The donor was CMV seropositive and belonged to the group of 250 to 300 seropositive cohort members. Each donor provided a peripheral blood sample, and peripheral blood mononuclear cells were used for TCR beta sequencing. The Qiagen DNeasy Blood Extraction Kit was used to extract genomic DNA from the blood cell samples. Receptors were amplified or captured by the immunoSEQ multiplex PCR assay. For the multiplex PCR, a mixture combining 60 forward primers for TCR Vbeta segments and 13 reverse primers for TCR Jbeta segments was used. The CDR3 region of rearranged TCR beta genes was amplified from genomic DNA with a multiplex PCR assay. Amplified TCR beta libraries were sequenced as 87-base-pair reads on the Illumina HiSeq System. The original pipeline was this. Across the 500 to 850 repertoires, a later analysis counted approximately 83 million unique TCR beta chains, approximately 10 million of which were shared by at least two donors. Raw reads were error-corrected and collapsed into unique sequences with a nearest-neighbor algorithm that merged closely related sequences to remove PCR and sequencing errors. Alignment of CDR3 sequences to IMGT reference sequences was used to assign V, D and J gene segments. Each retained sequence needed at least a six-nucleotide match to both a V gene segment and a J gene segment. Rearrangements were classified as productive when the CDR3 lacked stop codons and remained in frame with V and J, and all other rearrangements were classified as non-productive. Following IMGT convention, CDR3 was defined as the stretch from the second conserved V-encoded cysteine to the conserved J-encoded phenylalanine. The earlier analysis of some 580 of the donors excluded any sequence lacking an unambiguous match to a single V gene segment. In an earlier analysis of almost 600 of the donors, a V segment was called functional when productive rearrangements were above 56.7%, and segregating when the standard deviation between donors exceeded 5%. A statistical classification framework was built to diagnose cytomegalovirus status from the catalog of TCR beta chain sequences. V and J gene assignment, in a later analysis, came from comparing TCR nucleotide sequences with IMGT/GENE-DB human TR gene sequences. A later analysis assigned CDR3 sequences and most-parsimonious VDJ recombination scenarios with the TCRdist pipeline. In a later analysis, each TCR beta chain was defined by its CDR3 amino acid sequence together with its V-gene family, and reads without a unique V-gene family were excluded. As a way to deal with suspected cross-contamination and a sequencing artifact, a later analysis dropped over 550 nucleotide sequences that were highly shared and had low generation probability. For each public chain, a later analysis derived a clonal expansion index from normalized ranks of inferred template counts within each repertoire. In a later analysis, generation probabilities were computed with a VDJ recombination model fitted to out-of-frame rearrangements, and the resulting probabilities were checked against IGoR. In a later analysis, TCR-TCR, TCR-HLA and TCR-CMV co-occurrence was scored with hypergeometric tests, and a repertoire-size bias correction was applied to TCR pairs. To estimate false discovery rates, a later analysis permuted the HLA or CMV assignments 20 times. In a later analysis, co-occurring TCRs were grouped using DBSCAN, and TCRdist sequence similarity was added for clustering within HLA-allele-positive subsets. Repertoires with fewer than 30,000 or more than 120,000 public chains, plus five repertoires with anomalous nucleotide sharing, were excluded from co-occurrence clustering. TCRdb provides this immuneACCESS table in a form limited to in-frame rearrangements. Some clones are lacking; in checked studies, under half of them reflect an unresolved V gene, and why the rest are absent is not known. The DNA was the basis for D and trimming; V, J and clone size are from that table. The sample table holds about 200,000 clones, of which around 79% were seen once. Jointly, the top ten make up around 0.42% of the sample.

The entry originates in a study of cytomegalovirus exposure and HLA in healthy donors (dated by TCRdb to about 2017). Study-level background: In an earlier analysis of some 550 of the donors, less than 350 Gb of sequence data and 95 million to 130 million unique TCR beta sequences from some 170 million T cells were reported. An earlier analysis of several hundred of the donors applied high-throughput TCR beta sequencing to assess whether each TCR beta V gene segment acted as functional or pseudogenic. The genetic ancestry cluster associated with self-reported Caucasian donors included 65% to 90% of the 398 genotyped donors. An early release covering some 640 HLA-typed donors comprised approximately 290 gigabases of sequencing data and approximately 80 million unique TCR sequences. Donor age, sex, ethnicity and CMV serostatus were compiled together with the repertoire data. The number of typed donors differed by locus: about 629-640 for A, B, C, DRB1 and DQB1; 500 to 550 for DQA1; 606 for DPA1; and approximately 450 for DPB1. The study aimed to test whether cataloging public T cell receptors could reveal signatures of past pathogen exposure. Among about 390 genotyped donors of the cohort, an average of about 240,000 unique TCR beta nucleotide sequences were sequenced per donor, about a sixth of them non-productive. To predict cytomegalovirus infection status, the study combined high-throughput TCR immunosequencing, statistical association of individual TCRs with disease status, and machine learning. In a later genetic analysis, genome-wide SNP genotypes for about three fifths of the roughly 670 donors were used, and that subset was treated as a discovery cohort. Both class I and class II loci were covered by HLA typing, at four-digit resolution. Rather than drawing on any new phenotypic data, the later analysis identified candidate immune exposures from TCR beta sequences and the way those sequences occurred across donors. All discovery cohort repertoires had been generated on a single sequencing platform. In addition to the first cohort of roughly 700 subjects, a separate validation cohort of 120 different subjects was used. The study profiled the T cell repertoires of hundreds of subjects by immunosequencing and related them to cytomegalovirus serostatus. To study patterns of TCR occurrence, a later analysis re-analyzed previously published TCR beta repertoires from several hundred donors and added high-resolution HLA genotyping. Roughly 5 DR-DQ haplotypes were handled as single units for association and clustering because linkage in the cohort was strong. The full study reports these points: According to the authors, the approach could potentially be generalized to other disease states and immunological phenotypes. When HLA alleles, especially DR and DQ, strongly co-occurred, TCR associations were difficult to assign to individual alleles. A later analysis found that most CMV-associated TCR beta chains appeared HLA-restricted, with HLA associations seemingly driven largely by CMV exposure. A later genetic analysis reported fewer N-insertions in productive TCRs among donors in an Asian-associated ancestry cluster than the approximately 670-donor mean. Specific HLA alleles were associated with more than 15,000 TCR beta sequences at a false discovery rate of 0.05 in a later analysis. A later genetic analysis associated a missense DCLRE1C variant with V-gene and J-gene trimming of TCR beta chains, and an independent cohort replicated the association. Correlated functional status among segregating V segments might be attributable to linkage disequilibrium, but an unknown experimental factor could not be ruled out. A further reported finding was that TCR beta sequences accurately predicted the HLA-A and HLA-B alleles for most subjects in the first cohort. An earlier analysis of approximately 500 of the donors showed that most TCR beta V segments appeared in productive rearrangements either about 90% or about 30% of the time, which broadly matched IMGT annotations. In a later analysis, the rate of TCR association differed among HLA loci, with DRB1 alleles having the most associated TCRs and HLA-C alleles having the fewest. Across donors, most TCR sequences were observed very rarely, whereas some public TCRs were present in many individuals. Sequencing depth was assumed to be roughly uniform across donors in the presence/absence analyses, though that assumption may not hold. A later analysis found that HLA-associated TCR beta chains were more clonally expanded and had lower generation probabilities than equally common non-associated chains. A few of the identified cytomegalovirus-associated TCR beta chains were confirmed in vitro to be specific for cytomegalovirus antigens. Because counts were too low, 15 to 20 rarely observed V segments, including chromosome 9 orphons, were excluded from the earlier analysis of around 640 of the donors. Because HLA typing was missing for some donors at each locus, association tests included only the typed subset. In this cohort, only TCR beta chains were sequenced, and detectable features were limited by the absence of alpha or paired-chain data. According to a later analysis, parvovirus B19, influenza, CMV and Epstein-Barr virus appeared linked to several top co-occurrence clusters. The study listed 150 to 200 TCR beta chains as associated with cytomegalovirus. In both the original and validation cohorts, the classifier was reported to diagnose cytomegalovirus status with high specificity and sensitivity. The sequencing pipeline was judged likely to have produced a cluster of highly shared sequence variants as a technical artifact. CMV serostatus was the only immune exposure information available for the cohort.

Sequencing used PBMCs. This sequence was found in a male donor in good health and CMV-seropositive.

The CDR3 is CASSGSGPGDQGWALHF. The DNA reads TGTGCCAGCAGCGGGTCTGGCCCAGGGGACCAGGGTTGGGCCCTCCACTTT. This chain joins TRBV9 to TRBJ1-6; a tentative D match to TRBD1 spans 6 bases. CDR1 SGDLS and CDR2 YYNGEE are derived from the germline V gene. The CDR3, from cysteine to phenylalanine, totals 17 residues. Solely the CDR3 DNA is kept, with 51 bases framed from the first base. Trimming removed 3 bases from V and 14 bases from J, leaving 27 bases between the germline ends.